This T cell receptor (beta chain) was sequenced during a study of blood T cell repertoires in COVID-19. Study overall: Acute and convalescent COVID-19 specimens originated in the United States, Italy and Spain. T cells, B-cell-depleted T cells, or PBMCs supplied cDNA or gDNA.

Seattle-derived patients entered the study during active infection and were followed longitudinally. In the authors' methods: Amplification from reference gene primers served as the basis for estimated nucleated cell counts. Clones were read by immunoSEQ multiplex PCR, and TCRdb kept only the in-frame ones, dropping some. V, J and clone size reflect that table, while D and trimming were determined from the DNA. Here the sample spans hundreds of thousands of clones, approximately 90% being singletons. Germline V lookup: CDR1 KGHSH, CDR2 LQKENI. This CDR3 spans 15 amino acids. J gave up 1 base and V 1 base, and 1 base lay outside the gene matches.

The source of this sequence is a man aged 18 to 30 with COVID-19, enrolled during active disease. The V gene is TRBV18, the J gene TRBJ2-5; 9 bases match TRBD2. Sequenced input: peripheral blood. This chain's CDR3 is CASSPQAGGQETQYF. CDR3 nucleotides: TGTGCCAGCTCACCACAAGCGGGGGGCCAAGAGACCCAGTACTTC. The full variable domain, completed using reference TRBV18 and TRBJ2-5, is NAGVMQNPRHLVRRRGQEARLRCSPMKGHSHVYWYRQLPEEGLKFMVYLQKENIIDESGMPKERFSAEFPKEGPSILRIQQVVRGDSAAYFCASSPQAGGQETQYFGPGTRLLVL.